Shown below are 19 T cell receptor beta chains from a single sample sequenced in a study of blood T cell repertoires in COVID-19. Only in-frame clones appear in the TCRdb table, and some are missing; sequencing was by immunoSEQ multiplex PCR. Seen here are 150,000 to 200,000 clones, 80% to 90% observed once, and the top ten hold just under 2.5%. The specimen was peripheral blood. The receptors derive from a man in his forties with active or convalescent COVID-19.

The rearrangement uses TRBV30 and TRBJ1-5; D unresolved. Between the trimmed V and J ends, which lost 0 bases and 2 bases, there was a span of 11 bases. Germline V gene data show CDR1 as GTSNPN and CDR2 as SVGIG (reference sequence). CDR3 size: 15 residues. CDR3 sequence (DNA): TGTGCCTGGAGTGTACGAGGGCGGGGCAATCAGCCCCAGCATTTT. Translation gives CAWSVRGRGNQPQHF. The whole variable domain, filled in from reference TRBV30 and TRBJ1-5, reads SQTIHQWPATLVQPVGSPLSLECTVEGTSNPNLYWYRQAAGRGLQLLFYSVGIGQISSEVPQNLSASRPQDRQFILSSKKLLLSDSGFYLCAWSVRGRGNQPQHFGDGTRLSIL.

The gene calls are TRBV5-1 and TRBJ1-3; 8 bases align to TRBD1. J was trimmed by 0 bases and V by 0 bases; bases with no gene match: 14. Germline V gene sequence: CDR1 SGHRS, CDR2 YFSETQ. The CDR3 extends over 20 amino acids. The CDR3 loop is CASSLGQGSSGRTSGNTIYF. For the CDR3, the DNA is TGCGCCAGCAGCTTGGGACAGGGGAGCTCGGGCCGTACCTCTGGAAACACCATATATTTT.

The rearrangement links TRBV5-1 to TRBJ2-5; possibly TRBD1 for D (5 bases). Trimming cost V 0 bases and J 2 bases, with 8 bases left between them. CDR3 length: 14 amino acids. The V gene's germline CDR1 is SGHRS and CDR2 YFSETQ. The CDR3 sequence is CASSLGAGQETQYF. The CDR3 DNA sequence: TGCGCCAGCAGCTTGGGCGCAGGGCAAGAGACCCAGTACTTC.

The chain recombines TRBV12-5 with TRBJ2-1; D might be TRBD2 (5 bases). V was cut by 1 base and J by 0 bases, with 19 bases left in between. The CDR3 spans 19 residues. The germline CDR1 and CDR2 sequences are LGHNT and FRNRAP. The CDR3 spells CASGLAGLRAASSYNEQFF. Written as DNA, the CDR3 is TGTGCTAGTGGTTTGGCAGGCCTGAGGGCAGCGAGCTCCTACAATGAGCAGTTCTTC.

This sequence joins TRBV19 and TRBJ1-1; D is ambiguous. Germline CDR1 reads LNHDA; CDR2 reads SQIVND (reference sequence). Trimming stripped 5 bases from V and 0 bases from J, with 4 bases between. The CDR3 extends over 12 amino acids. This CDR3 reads CASSRLNTEAFF. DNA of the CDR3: TGTGCCAGTAGTCGTTTGAACACTGAAGCTTTCTTT.

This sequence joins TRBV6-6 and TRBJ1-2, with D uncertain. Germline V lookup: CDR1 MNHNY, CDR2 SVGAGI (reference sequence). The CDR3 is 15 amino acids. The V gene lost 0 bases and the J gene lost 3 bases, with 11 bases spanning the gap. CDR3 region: CASSYSGENHYGYTF. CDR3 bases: TGTGCCAGCAGTTACTCGGGCGAAAACCACTATGGCTACACCTTC.

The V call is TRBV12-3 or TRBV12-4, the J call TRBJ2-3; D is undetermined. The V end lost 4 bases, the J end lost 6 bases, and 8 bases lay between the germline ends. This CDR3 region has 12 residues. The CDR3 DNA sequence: TGTGCCAGCAGTTCAGTGTCGGATACGCAGTATTTT. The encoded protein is CASSSVSDTQYF.

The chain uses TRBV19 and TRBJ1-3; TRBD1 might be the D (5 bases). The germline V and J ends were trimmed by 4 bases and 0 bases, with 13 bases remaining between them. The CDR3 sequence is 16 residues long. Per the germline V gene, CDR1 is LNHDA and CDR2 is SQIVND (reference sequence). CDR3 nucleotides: TGTGCCAGTAGTAGCGGGACGGTCCGCTCTGGAAACACCATATATTTT. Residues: CASSSGTVRSGNTIYF.

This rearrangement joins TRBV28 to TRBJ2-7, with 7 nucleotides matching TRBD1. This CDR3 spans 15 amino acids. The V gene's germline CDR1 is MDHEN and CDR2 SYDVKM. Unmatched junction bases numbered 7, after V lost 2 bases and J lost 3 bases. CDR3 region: CASSLELNRGYEQYF. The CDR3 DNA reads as TGTGCCAGCAGTTTAGAACTGAACAGGGGCTACGAGCAGTACTTC.

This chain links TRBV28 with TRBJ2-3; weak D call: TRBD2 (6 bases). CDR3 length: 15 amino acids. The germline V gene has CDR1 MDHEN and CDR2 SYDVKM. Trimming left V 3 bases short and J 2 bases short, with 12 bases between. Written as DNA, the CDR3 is TGTGCCAGCAGTTTGCCGGGGGTGAACACAGATACGCAGTATTTT. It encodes CASSLPGVNTDTQYF.

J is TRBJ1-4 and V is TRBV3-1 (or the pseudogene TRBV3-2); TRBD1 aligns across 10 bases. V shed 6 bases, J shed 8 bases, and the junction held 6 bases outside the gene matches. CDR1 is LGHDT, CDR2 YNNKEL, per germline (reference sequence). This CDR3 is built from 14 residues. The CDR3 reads CASRQGDRGEKLFF. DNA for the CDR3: TGTGCCAGCAGACAGGGGGACAGGGGCGAAAAACTGTTTTTT.

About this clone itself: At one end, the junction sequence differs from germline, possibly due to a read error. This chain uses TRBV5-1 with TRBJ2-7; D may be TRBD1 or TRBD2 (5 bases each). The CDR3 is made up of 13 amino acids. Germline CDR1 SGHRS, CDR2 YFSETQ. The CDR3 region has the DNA TGCGCCAGCAGATTGGGGCCGGCGGGCGAGCAGTACTTC. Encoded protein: CASRLGPAGEQYF.

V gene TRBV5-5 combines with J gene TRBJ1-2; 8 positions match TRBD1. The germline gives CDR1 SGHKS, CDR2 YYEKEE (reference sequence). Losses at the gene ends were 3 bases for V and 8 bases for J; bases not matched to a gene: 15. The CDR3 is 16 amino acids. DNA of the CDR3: TGTGCCAGCAGCTCAAGGGCTCCAGGGGGCCAGGAAGGCTACACCTTC. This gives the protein CASSSRAPGGQEGYTF.

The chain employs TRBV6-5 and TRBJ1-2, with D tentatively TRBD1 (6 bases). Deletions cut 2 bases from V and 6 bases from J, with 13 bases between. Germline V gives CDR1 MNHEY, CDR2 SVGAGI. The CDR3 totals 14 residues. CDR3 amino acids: CASSYQTGVDGYTF. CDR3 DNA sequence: TGTGCCAGCAGTTACCAGACAGGTGTGGATGGCTACACCTTC.

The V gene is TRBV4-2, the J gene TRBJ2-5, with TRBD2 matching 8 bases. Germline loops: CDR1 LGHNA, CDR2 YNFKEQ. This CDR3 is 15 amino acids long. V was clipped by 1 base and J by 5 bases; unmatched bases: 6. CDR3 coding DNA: TGTGCCAGCAGCCAAGGACGGGGGGGGCGGGAGACCCAGTACTTC. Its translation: CASSQGRGGRETQYF.

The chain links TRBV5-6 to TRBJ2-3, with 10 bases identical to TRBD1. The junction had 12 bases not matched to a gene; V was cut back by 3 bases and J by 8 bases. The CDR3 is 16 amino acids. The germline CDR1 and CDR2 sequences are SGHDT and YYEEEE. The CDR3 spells CASSSYPGTGVSTQYF. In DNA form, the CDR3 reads TGTGCCAGCAGCTCTTACCCCGGGACAGGGGTTTCTACGCAGTATTTT.

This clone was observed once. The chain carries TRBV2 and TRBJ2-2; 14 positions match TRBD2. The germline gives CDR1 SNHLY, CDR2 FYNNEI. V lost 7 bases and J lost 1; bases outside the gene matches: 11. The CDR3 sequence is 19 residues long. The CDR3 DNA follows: TGTGCCAGCACCCCAATTGGGACTAGCGGGGGCCTGAACACCGGGGAGCTGTTTTTT. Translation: CASTPIGTSGGLNTGELFF.

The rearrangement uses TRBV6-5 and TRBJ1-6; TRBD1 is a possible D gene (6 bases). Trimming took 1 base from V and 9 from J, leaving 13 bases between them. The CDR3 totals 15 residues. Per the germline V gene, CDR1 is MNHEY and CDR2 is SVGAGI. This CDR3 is CASSYLQGAFSPLHF. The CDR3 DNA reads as TGTGCCAGCAGTTACTTACAGGGAGCGTTTTCACCCCTCCACTTT.

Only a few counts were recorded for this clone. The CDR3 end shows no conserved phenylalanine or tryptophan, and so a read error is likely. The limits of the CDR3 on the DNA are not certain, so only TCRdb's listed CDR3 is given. The chain's CDR3 is CASSGYQNTDSLFV. This chain uses TRBV25-1 with TRBJ1-1. CDR1 and CDR2 (germline): MGHDK, SYGVNS. Including both end residues, the CDR3 is 14 amino acids long.